Following are 7 T cell receptor beta chains from one sample sequenced in a study of Graves' ophthalmopathy and Graves' hyperthyroidism. From RNA, the CDR3 regions of TCR beta chains were amplified and sequenced. After a first-round RT-PCR with HTBI primers, a second-round multiplex PCR was run. MiXCR, run by TCRdb on the multiplex PCR reads, gives a single entry per CDR3 protein. Among more than 1,000,000 distinct CDR3 sequences listed, 35% to 45% were seen once. Material for sequencing was peripheral blood or thyroid tissue (not recorded which). The receptor source for this set is an adult man with Graves' hyperthyroidism.

The rearrangement joins TRBV11-2 to TRBJ1-4; no clear D. The CDR3 extends over 15 amino acids. V lost 4 bases and J lost 0, with 9 bases in between. Germline V gene lookup returns CDR1 SGHAT and CDR2 FQNNGV. The CDR3 spells CASSSYFATNEKLFF. The CDR3 bases are TGTGCCAGCAGCTCCTATTTTGCAACTAATGAAAAACTGTTTTTT. Using reference TRBV11-2 and TRBJ1-4 for the parts outside the CDR3, the full variable domain is EAGVAQSPRYKIIEKRQSVAFWCNPISGHATLYWYQQILGQGPKLLIQFQNNGVVDDSQLPKDRFSAERLKGVDSTLKIQPAKLEDSAVYLCASSSYFATNEKLFFGSGTQLSVL.

The V call is TRBV7-8, the J call TRBJ1-4, with 9 bases that match TRBD1. The CDR3 has 17 amino acids. Germline CDR1 and CDR2: SGHVS and FQNEAQ. V lost 5 bases, J lost 0 bases, and 7 bases stayed unmatched. CDR3 DNA: TGTGCCAGCAGCGGGGGACAGGGAATGGCAACTAATGAAAAACTGTTTTTT. Its translation: CASSGGQGMATNEKLFF.

This clonotype occurred many times. The CDR3 DNA follows: TGCGCCAGCAGCTTGTTCCAGTCGAACACTGAAGCTTTCTTT. It specifies CASSLFQSNTEAFF. V gene TRBV5-1 combines with J gene TRBJ1-1, with no clear D. Trimming stripped 1 base from V and 1 base from J, with 8 bases between. Germline assignment: CDR1 SGHRS and CDR2 YFSETQ. The length of the CDR3 is 14 residues.

The table lists this clonotype with many counts. This chain links TRBV5-1 with TRBJ1-2, with a weak D call TRBD1 (5 bases). Germline CDR1 is SGHRS and CDR2 is YFSETQ. The ends were cut back, 4 bases at V and 3 bases at J, with 7 bases in the middle. The CDR3 has 12 residues. This chain's CDR3 is CASSGGDYGYTF. In nucleotides, the CDR3 is TGCGCCAGCAGCGGGGGTGACTATGGCTACACCTTC.

This clonotype was observed at least ten times. V gene TRBV20-1 combines with J gene TRBJ2-5, with 9 bases matching TRBD1. The CDR3 runs 13 residues. Germline values: CDR1 DFQATT, CDR2 SNEGSKA (reference sequence). V was clipped by 2 bases and J by 4 bases; unmatched bases: 2. CDR3 in amino acids: CSARRDRAETQYF. As DNA, the CDR3 is TGCAGTGCTAGACGGGACAGGGCAGAGACCCAGTACTTC.

This clonotype has just a few counts. The chain has TRBV5-1 and TRBJ2-5; 7 bases line up with TRBD2. Germline assignment: CDR1 SGHRS and CDR2 YFSETQ. V was pared by 8 bases and J by 4 bases, with 8 bases of the junction left unmatched. CDR3 length equals 13 residues. This CDR3 is CASTLGGGETQYF. In DNA form, the CDR3 reads TGCGCCAGTACCCTGGGCGGGGGAGAGACCCAGTACTTC. Supplemented by reference TRBV5-1 and TRBJ2-5, the full variable domain reads KAGVTQTPRYLIKTRGQQVTLSCSPISGHRSVSWYQQTPGQGLQFLFEYFSETQRNKGNFPGRFSGRQFSNSRSEMNVSTLELGDSALYLCASTLGGGETQYFGPGTRLLVL.

This clonotype was observed a few times. The V call is TRBV12-3 or TRBV12-4, the J call TRBJ2-7; TRBD1 aligns across 9 bases. The CDR3 runs 14 residues. Germline trimming cut 5 bases from V and 3 bases from J; bases unmatched to any gene: 5. CDR3 bases: TGTGCCAGCAGTGTCGACAGGGGGGGCTACGAGCAGTACTTC. It translates to CASSVDRGGYEQYF.